This T cell receptor (beta chain) was recorded in a study of blood T cell repertoires in COVID-19. About the study: Sites in the United States, Italy and Spain provided acute and convalescent COVID-19 samples. In each case, the material was cDNA or gDNA derived from T cells, B-cell-depleted T cells, or PBMCs.

This clone has only one observation. The germline gives CDR1 LGHNA, CDR2 YNFKEQ. The CDR3 is made up of 13 amino acids. Trimming removed 1 base at V and 8 bases at J, with 9 bases between. Per the original methods: Reference gene primer amplification gave nucleated cell count estimates. The method was immunoSEQ multiplex PCR; TCRdb's version includes in-frame clones alone and lacks a portion of them. V, J and clone size derive from that table, while D and trimming were established from the DNA sequence. The data contain some 340,000 clones, roughly four fifths of them singletons. Recovered participants had two consecutive negative NP/OP PCR tests, healthcare professional clearance, or symptom resolution.

This receptor was obtained from a woman aged 45-60 years who had recovered from COVID-19. Sequenced input: PBMCs or T cells enriched from blood (not recorded which). The rearrangement uses TRBV4-2 and TRBJ2-1; D is uncertain. CDR3 protein: CASSQVSVDEQFF. The CDR3 DNA sequence: TGTGCCAGCAGCCAAGTTTCCGTCGATGAGCAGTTCTTC.